This TCR beta chain was documented in a study of cytomegalovirus exposure and HLA in healthy donors. Overall study: A prior analysis found 95 million to 140 million unique TCR beta sequences from approximately 190 million T cells.

Researchers ran the PCR with 60 Vbeta and 13 Jbeta primers. Generated by immunoSEQ multiplex PCR, the TCRdb table keeps only in-frame clones and is missing some. The sample comprises over 90,000 clones, about four fifths of which are singletons, and 2.5% to 3.5% rests with the top ten. General study findings and limits: Later analysis showed most CMV-associated TCR beta chains appearing HLA-restricted. Later work found that TCR association rates differed between HLA loci; DRB1 had the most and HLA-C the fewest.

Points on this clone: What it binds is unknown.

The sequencing sample was made of PBMCs. The TCR comes from a female donor in good health and CMV-seropositive.

CDR3 protein: CAISEGALRGLNTEAFF. For the CDR3, the DNA is TGTGCCATCAGTGAGGGTGCCCTGAGAGGGCTGAACACTGAAGCTTTCTTT. V usage is TRBV10-3 and J usage is TRBJ1-1; D ambiguous. Trimming took off 2 bases at V and 0 bases at J, with 16 bases between the two ends. This CDR3 is built from 17 residues. Germline assignment: CDR1 ENHRY and CDR2 SYGVKD.